This TCR beta chain was obtained from a study of blood T cell repertoires in COVID-19. CDR3 length: 13 residues. Losses at the gene ends were 2 bases for V and 3 bases for J; bases not matched to a gene: 0. CDR1 is LNHDA, CDR2 SQIVND, per germline (reference sequence). Method: immunoSEQ multiplex PCR; TCRdb's copy keeps in-frame clones and lacks some. The profile shows 200,000 to 300,000 clones, 85% of them singletons. The specimen sequenced was PBMCs or T cells enriched from blood (not recorded which). The clonotype comes from a woman aged 45 to 65 with acute COVID-19. The chain has TRBV19 and TRBJ1-2; 7 nucleotides align to TRBD1. CDR3 in DNA: TGTGCCAGTAGTATAACAGGGGACTATGGCTACACCTTC. Amino acids: CASSITGDYGYTF.